A single T cell receptor (beta chain) is shown here with its context. The sample originates from a study of blood T cell repertoires in COVID-19. Study details: The study drew acute and convalescent COVID-19 samples from the United States, Italy and Spain. From T cells, B-cell-depleted T cells, or PBMCs came the material, which was cDNA or gDNA.

The authors' processing: Cell counts per sample came from amplifying reference gene primers. Sequencing used immunoSEQ multiplex PCR; TCRdb keeps in-frame clones, though not all of them. V and J calls and clone size are as listed in that table; D and trimming were resolved from the DNA. The data contain roughly 200,000 clones, approximately 80% of them seen just once; the ten biggest clones take up approximately 15%. J was trimmed by 6 bases and V by 1 base; bases with no gene match: 8. The CDR3 spans 16 residues. Germline V gene lookup returns CDR1 SEHNR and CDR2 FQNEAQ (reference sequence). Sequenced input: peripheral blood. The chain employs TRBV7-9 and TRBJ2-2; 7 positions match TRBD2. The receptor was derived from a man aged 50 to 60 who had recovered from COVID-19. The CDR3 loop is CASSLDAGVFPGELFF. In nucleotides, the CDR3 is TGTGCCAGCAGCTTAGACGCGGGAGTGTTTCCCGGGGAGCTGTTTTTT.